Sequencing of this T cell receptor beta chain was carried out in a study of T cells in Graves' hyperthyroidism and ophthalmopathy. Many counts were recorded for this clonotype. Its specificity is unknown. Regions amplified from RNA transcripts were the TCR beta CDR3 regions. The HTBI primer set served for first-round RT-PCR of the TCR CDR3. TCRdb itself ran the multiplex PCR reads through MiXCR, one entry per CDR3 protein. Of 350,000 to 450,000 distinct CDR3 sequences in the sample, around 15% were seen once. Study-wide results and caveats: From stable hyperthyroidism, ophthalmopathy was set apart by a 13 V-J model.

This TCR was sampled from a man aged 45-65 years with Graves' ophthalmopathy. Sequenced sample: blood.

The CDR3 loop is CASSEHPGTGLHEQYF. The CDR3 coding sequence is TGTGCCAGCAGTGAACATCCGGGGACAGGGCTGCACGAGCAGTACTTC. The chain carries TRBV2 and TRBJ2-7; 9 bases align to TRBD1. Germline assignment: CDR1 SNHLY and CDR2 FYNNEI. The V and J ends lost 2 bases and 5 bases, in that order; junction bases with no gene match: 10. The CDR3 contains 16 residues.